Below are 7 T cell receptor beta chains sequenced from a single sample in a study of T cells after posttransplantation cyclophosphamide. TCRdb's table, derived via immunoSEQ multiplex PCR, lists solely in-frame clones and lacks some. The sample lists 45,000 to 65,000 clones, 85% to 95% occurring once. The sample taken for sequencing was PBMCs. The source of these receptors is a woman aged 30 to 39 in good health and a related stem cell transplant donor.

J is TRBJ1-5 and V is TRBV5-8, with 9 bases lining up with TRBD1. The V gene's germline CDR1 is SGHTS and CDR2 YDEGEE. This CDR3 spans 15 amino acids. The J segment lost 7 bases and the V segment lost 4 bases, leaving 9 bases of the junction unmatched. CDR3 protein: CASSRYKTGGQPQHF. The CDR3 DNA reads TGTGCCAGCAGCCGATATAAGACAGGGGGGCAGCCCCAGCATTTT.

The genes are TRBV5-1 and TRBJ1-2; unclear D gene. This CDR3 contains 13 residues. The germline gives CDR1 SGHRS, CDR2 YFSETQ. Trimming removed 4 bases at V and 0 bases at J, with 7 bases between. CDR3 amino acids: CASSGGPNYGYTF. The CDR3 region has the DNA TGCGCCAGCAGCGGAGGCCCTAACTATGGCTACACCTTC.

The chain links TRBV5-6 to TRBJ2-1; unclear D gene. The CDR3 is 12 amino acids. Looked up from germline, CDR1 is SGHDT and CDR2 is YYEEEE. V shed 4 bases and J shed 6 bases, with 8 bases lying between them. Here the CDR3 DNA reads TGTGCCAGCAGCGTGAGGTTCAATGAGCAGTTCTTC. As protein: CASSVRFNEQFF.

The chain links TRBV11-2 to TRBJ2-1; TRBD1 is a possible D gene (5 bases). The V end lost 1 base, the J end lost 6 bases, and 10 bases lay between the germline ends. The CDR3 has 14 residues. Germline assignment: CDR1 SGHAT and CDR2 FQNNGV. This CDR3 is CASSLAGMSNEQFF. CDR3 in DNA: TGTGCCAGCAGCTTAGCAGGGATGAGCAATGAGCAGTTCTTC. Using reference TRBV11-2 and TRBJ2-1 for the parts outside the CDR3, the full variable domain is EAGVAQSPRYKIIEKRQSVAFWCNPISGHATLYWYQQILGQGPKLLIQFQNNGVVDDSQLPKDRFSAERLKGVDSTLKIQPAKLEDSAVYLCASSLAGMSNEQFFGPGTRLTVL.

To note about this clone: The same CDR3 arises from other DNA sequences in this sample as well. This chain connects TRBV11-3 to TRBJ2-1; 7 bases fit TRBD1. Germline V gene sequence: CDR1 SGHNT, CDR2 YENEEA. The V gene end was trimmed by 5 bases and the J gene end by 13 bases; junction bases not matched to a gene: 8. The CDR3 consists of 12 residues. The CDR3 nucleotides read TGTGCCAGCAGCCCTCGACAGGGCCCTCAGTTCTTC. Translating gives CASSPRQGPQFF.

This chain joins TRBV30 and TRBJ2-3; possibly TRBD2 for D (7 bases). There are 16 residues in the CDR3. Trimming cost V 0 bases and J 3 bases, with 16 bases left between them. Germline-derived CDR1 and CDR2 are GTSNPN and SVGIG (reference sequence). The CDR3 loop is CAWSVRGGGRTDTQYF. CDR3 in DNA: TGTGCCTGGAGTGTACGGGGAGGGGGGAGGACAGATACGCAGTATTTT.

This clone was observed a few times. The chain combines TRBV18 with TRBJ2-2, with 9 positions matching TRBD2. CDR1 and CDR2 (germline): KGHSH, LQKENI. Germline trimming cut 6 bases from V and 8 bases from J; bases unmatched to any gene: 10. This CDR3 has 15 amino acids. The CDR3: CASSPPTSGRGELFF. As DNA, the CDR3 is TGTGCCAGCTCGCCCCCGACTAGCGGCAGGGGGGAGCTGTTTTTT.